The clone carrying this TCR beta chain was seen a handful of times. This entry belongs to a study of response to subunit inactivated influenza vaccine. TCRdb analysed the RT-PCR reads with MiXCR anew, one entry per CDR3 protein. Of about 540,000 distinct CDR3 sequences listed, approximately 22% were seen once; the top ten hold 2.5% to 3.5%. Between the trimmed V and J ends, which lost 2 bases and 4 bases, there was a span of 6 bases. This CDR3 is 13 amino acids long. The V gene's germline CDR1 is ENHRY and CDR2 SYGVKD. These same records also appear under a second study, on T cells expressing NK-cell markers. That study adds: It was by 5'RACE template switching with UMIs that TCR beta cDNA was made. The sorts in several experiments were restricted to alpha-beta TCR T cells by an anti-gamma-delta TCR antibody.

The sequence was obtained from a middle-aged man who received an inactivated influenza vaccine. The chain carries TRBV10-3 and TRBJ2-1; unclear D gene. The sample consisted of CD4+ T cells sorted from PBMCs, taken approximately 12 days after vaccination. For the CDR3, the DNA is TGTGCCATCAGTGAGGCCTCATACAATGAGCAGTTCTTC. Its protein is CAISEASYNEQFF.